This is a list of T cell receptor beta chains from one sample in a study of long-term antiretroviral therapy in people with HIV. Assay: immunoSEQ multiplex PCR; the TCRdb copy retains only in-frame clones and omits some. The repertoire holds about 23,000 clones, with approximately 86% as singletons. The sample consisted of unsorted PBMCs, taken 1.6 years after starting antiretroviral therapy. Receptors originate from a man aged 40-55 years with HIV. CDR3s include the opening cysteine and the closing phenylalanine or tryptophan. The D gene is left open where the match is weak. Size is stated for part of the rows, as once, few or many counts, or as a class when the clone is expanded.

J gene	V gene	D gene	clone size	CDR3 protein	CDR3 DNA
TRBJ2-7	TRBV27	NA	NA	CASRSPSAYEQYF	TGTGCCAGCAGAAGTCCTTCAGCATACGAGCAGTACTTC
TRBJ1-6	TRBV25-1	NA	NA	CASSDLVGAPNSPLHF	TGTGCCAGCAGTGATCTAGTGGGGGCACCTAATTCACCCCTCCACTTT
TRBJ1-1	TRBV28	NA	NA	CASSFWGTEAFF	TGTGCCAGCAGTTTTTGGGGGACTGAAGCTTTCTTT
TRBJ1-5	TRBV7-2	NA	few	CASSRGTSYSNQPQHF	TGTGCCAGCAGCCGAGGGACATCCTATAGCAATCAGCCCCAGCATTTT
TRBJ2-2	TRBV10-1	NA	NA	CASSVGLLTGELFF	TGCGCCAGCAGTGTAGGATTGCTCACCGGGGAGCTGTTTTTT
TRBJ2-2	TRBV10-3	TRBD1	NA	CAISPSQGKGLDTGELFF	TGTGCCATCAGTCCGTCACAGGGGAAAGGATTGGACACCGGGGAGCTGTTTTTT
TRBJ2-1	TRBV10-3	TRBD1	NA	CAIRETGFNEQFF	TGTGCCATCAGGGAGACAGGGTTCAATGAGCAGTTCTTC
TRBJ2-3	TRBV7-9	NA	NA	CASSSKAYESFSTDTQYF	TGTGCCAGCAGCAGCAAAGCGTACGAATCCTTTAGCACAGATACGCAGTATTTT
TRBJ1-4	TRBV7-9	NA	NA	CASSDGVSVGRSNEKLFF	TGTGCCAGCAGCGATGGGGTGTCGGTGGGACGGTCTAATGAAAAACTGTTTTTT
TRBJ1-5	TRBV9	NA	NA	CASSVGPNSNQPQHF	TGTGCCAGCAGCGTAGGCCCAAATAGCAATCAGCCCCAGCATTTT
TRBJ2-1	TRBV6-5	NA	NA	CASSWASLASYNEQFF	TGTGCCAGCAGTTGGGCTAGCCTTGCCTCCTACAATGAGCAGTTCTTC